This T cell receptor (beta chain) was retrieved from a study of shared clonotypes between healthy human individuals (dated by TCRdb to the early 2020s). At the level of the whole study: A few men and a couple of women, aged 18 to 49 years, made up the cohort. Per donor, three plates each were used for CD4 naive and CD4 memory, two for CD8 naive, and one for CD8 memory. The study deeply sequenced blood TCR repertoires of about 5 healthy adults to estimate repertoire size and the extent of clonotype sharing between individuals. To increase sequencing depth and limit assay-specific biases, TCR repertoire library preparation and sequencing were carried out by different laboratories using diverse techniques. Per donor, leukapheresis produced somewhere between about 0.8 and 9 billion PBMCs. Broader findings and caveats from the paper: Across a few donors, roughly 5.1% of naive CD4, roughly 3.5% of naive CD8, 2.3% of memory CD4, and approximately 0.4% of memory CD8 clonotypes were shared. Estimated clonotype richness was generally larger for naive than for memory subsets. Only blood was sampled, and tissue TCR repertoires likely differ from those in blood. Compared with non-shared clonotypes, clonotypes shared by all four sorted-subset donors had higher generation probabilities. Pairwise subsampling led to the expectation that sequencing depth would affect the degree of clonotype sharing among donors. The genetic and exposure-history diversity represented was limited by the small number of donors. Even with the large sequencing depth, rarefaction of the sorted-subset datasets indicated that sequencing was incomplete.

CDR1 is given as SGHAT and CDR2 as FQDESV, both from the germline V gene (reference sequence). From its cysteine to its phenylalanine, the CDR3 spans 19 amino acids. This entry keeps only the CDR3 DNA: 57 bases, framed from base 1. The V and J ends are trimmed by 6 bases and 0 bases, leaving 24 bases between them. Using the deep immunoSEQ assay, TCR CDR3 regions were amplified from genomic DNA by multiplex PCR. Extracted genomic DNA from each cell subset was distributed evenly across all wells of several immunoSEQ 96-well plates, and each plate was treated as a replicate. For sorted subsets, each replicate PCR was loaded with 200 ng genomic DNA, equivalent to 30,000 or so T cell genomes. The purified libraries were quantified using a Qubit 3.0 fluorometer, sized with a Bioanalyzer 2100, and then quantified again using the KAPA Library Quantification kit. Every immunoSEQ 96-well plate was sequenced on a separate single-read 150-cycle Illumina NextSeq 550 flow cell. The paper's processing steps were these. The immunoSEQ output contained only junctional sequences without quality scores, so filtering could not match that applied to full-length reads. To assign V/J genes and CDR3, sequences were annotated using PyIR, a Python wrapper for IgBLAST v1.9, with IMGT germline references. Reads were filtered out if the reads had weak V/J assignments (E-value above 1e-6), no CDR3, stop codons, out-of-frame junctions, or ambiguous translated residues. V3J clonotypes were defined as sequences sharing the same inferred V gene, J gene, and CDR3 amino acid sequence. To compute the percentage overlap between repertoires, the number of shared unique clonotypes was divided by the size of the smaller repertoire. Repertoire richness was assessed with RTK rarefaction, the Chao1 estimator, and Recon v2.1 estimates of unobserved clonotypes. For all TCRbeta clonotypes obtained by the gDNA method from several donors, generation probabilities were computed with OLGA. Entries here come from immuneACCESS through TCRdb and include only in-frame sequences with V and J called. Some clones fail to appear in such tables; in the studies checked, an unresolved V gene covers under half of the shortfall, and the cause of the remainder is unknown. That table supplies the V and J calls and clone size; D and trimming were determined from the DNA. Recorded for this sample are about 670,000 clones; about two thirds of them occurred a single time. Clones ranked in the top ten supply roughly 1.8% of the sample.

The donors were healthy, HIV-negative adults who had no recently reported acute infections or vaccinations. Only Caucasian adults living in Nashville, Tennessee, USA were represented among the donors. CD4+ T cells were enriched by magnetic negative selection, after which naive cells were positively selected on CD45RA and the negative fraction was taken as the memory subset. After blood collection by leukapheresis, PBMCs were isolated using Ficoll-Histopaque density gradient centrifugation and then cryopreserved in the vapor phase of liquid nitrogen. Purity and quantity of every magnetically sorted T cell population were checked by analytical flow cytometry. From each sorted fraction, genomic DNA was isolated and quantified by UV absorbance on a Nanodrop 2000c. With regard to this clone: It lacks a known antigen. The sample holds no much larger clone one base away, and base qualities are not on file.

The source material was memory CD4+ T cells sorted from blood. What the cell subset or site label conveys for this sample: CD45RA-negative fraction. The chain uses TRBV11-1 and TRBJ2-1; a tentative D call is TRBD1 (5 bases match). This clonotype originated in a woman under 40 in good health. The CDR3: CASRVGRPSLVSSYNEQFF. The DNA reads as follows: TGTGCCAGCAGAGTGGGGCGACCTTCCTTGGTGAGCTCCTACAATGAGCAGTTCTTC.